Shown below are 3 T cell receptor beta chains from a single sample sequenced in a study of PD-1 blockade in classical Hodgkin lymphoma. Time point specified: cycle 4 day 1 (C4D1), after six to seven weeks of nivolumab. Each and every patient relapsed after autologous stem cell transplantation, and patients got differing brentuximab vedotin exposure. Some clones are missing from TCRdb's copy, which holds only in-frame ones; the method was immunoSEQ multiplex PCR. The sample has tens of thousands of clones, roughly 87% seen once; the top ten hold approximately 8.4%. The material sequenced was peripheral blood mononuclear cells (PBMCs), taken before the fourth cycle of nivolumab. The receptor source for this set is a human donor with classical Hodgkin lymphoma.

V usage is TRBV7-9 and J usage is TRBJ2-1, with TRBD1 identical over 7 bases. In germline, CDR1 is SEHNR, CDR2 FQNEAQ (reference sequence). The junction had 15 bases not matched to a gene; V was cut back by 4 bases and J by 12 bases. The CDR3 extends over 15 amino acids. The DNA of the CDR3 is TGTGCCAGCAGCTCAACAGGGGAACCCCTTCCCGGGCAGTTCTTC. It is translated as CASSSTGEPLPGQFF.

The chain carries TRBV5-1 and TRBJ2-7, with TRBD1 identical over 9 bases. V dropped 4 bases and J dropped 4; count of bases not matched to a gene: 9. CDR1 is SGHRS and CDR2 is YFSETQ in the germline V gene. The CDR3 sequence is 15 residues long. Here the CDR3 reads CASSPQGAKEYEQYF. For the CDR3, the DNA is TGCGCCAGCAGCCCACAGGGGGCAAAGGAGTACGAGCAGTACTTC.

V is TRBV5-1 and J is TRBJ1-4, with no clear D. Trimming shortened V by 5 bases and J by 7 bases, and 18 bases separated the two germline ends. This CDR3 contains 15 residues. The V gene's germline CDR1 is SGHRS and CDR2 YFSETQ. The CDR3 nucleotides are TGCGCCAGCAGTTTGACCGGGGTTGCCCCTGAAAAACTGTTTTTT. Translation: CASSLTGVAPEKLFF.